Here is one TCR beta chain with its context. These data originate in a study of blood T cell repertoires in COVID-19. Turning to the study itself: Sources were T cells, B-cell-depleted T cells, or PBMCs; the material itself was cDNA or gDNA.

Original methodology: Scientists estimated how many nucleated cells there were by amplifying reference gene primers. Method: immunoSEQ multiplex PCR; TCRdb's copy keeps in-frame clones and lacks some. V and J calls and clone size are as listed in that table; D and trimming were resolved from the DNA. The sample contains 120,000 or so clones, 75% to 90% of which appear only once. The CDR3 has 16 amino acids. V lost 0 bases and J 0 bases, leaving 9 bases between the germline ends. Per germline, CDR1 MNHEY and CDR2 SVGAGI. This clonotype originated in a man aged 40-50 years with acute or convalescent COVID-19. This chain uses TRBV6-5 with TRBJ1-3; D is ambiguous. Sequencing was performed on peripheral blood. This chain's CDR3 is CASSYSRPSSGNTIYF. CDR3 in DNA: TGTGCCAGCAGTTACTCGAGGCCGAGCTCTGGAAACACCATATATTTT.